This TCR beta chain was sequenced in a study of T-cell memory formation after mild COVID-19. In germline, CDR1 is SGHKS, CDR2 YYEKEE (reference sequence). J gave up 4 bases and V 4 bases, and 6 bases lay outside the gene matches. The CDR3 is made up of 15 amino acids. A note on this clonotype: Its antigen is as yet unknown.

One entry per CDR3 protein results from TCRdb running MiXCR on the 5' RACE reads. This table holds some 270,000 distinct CDR3 sequences, about 16% found once. General study findings and limits: CM and EM subsets held most contracting CD4+ clones; EMRA held CD8+ ones.

Sequencing was performed on PBMCs or a T cell subset sorted from them (not recorded which). This TCR derives from an adult woman who had mild COVID-19 (a few samples of this study predate the infection). Cell type and time point are not known. This chain joins TRBV5-5 and TRBJ2-3, with 10 bases fitting TRBD2. The CDR3: CASSVSGGPADTQYF. CDR3 in DNA: TGTGCCAGCAGCGTTAGCGGGGGGCCCGCAGATACGCAGTATTTT.